The sample holds a few counts of the clone carrying this T cell receptor beta chain. Its antigen remains unidentified. Between the trimmed V and J ends, which lost 6 bases and 9 bases, there was a span of 15 bases. The CDR3 has 13 residues. Per germline, CDR1 SEHNR and CDR2 FQNEAQ (reference sequence). This record comes from a study of T cells after yellow fever vaccination. As for the study in general: Fractions of limited cellularity were prepared by means of SMART-Seq v4 Ultra Low Input. Study-wide results and limits: Repertoires sorted by FACS could include abundant clonotypes that are contaminants from the bulk population. After the booster, 96% of CD4 and 88% of CD8 primary-response clones were re-detected.

In TCRdb, the 5' RACE reads were re-called with MiXCR into one record per CDR3 protein. Found here are 250,000 to 400,000 distinct CDR3 sequences, roughly 3.9% of them singletons; the top ten hold around 25%. The specimen comprised PBMCs, sampled 5 days after the yellow fever booster vaccination. The clonotype was recovered from a man younger than 30 who received the YFV17D yellow fever vaccine. The chain carries TRBV7-9 and TRBJ2-1, with a possible D match to TRBD2 (6 bases). The CDR3 loop reads CASSQSSVGEQFF. The CDR3 coding sequence is TGTGCCAGCAGTCAATCTAGCGTGGGTGAGCAGTTCTTC.